The 22 T cell receptor beta chains below were found in one sample sequenced in a study of cytomegalovirus exposure and HLA in healthy donors. The PCR used 60 Vbeta and 13 Jbeta primers. Sequenced by immunoSEQ multiplex PCR; TCRdb stores in-frame clones only, minus some. The repertoire has about 200,000 clones, 65% to 80% of them found once; the top ten carry about 1.5%. Material: PBMCs. These receptors were taken from a man aged 45-65 years in good health and CMV-seronegative.

This sequence joins TRBV2 and TRBJ1-5; possibly TRBD1 for D (6 bases). Germline V gene sequence: CDR1 SNHLY, CDR2 FYNNEI. V was trimmed by 6 bases and J by 0 bases, leaving 9 bases between them. CDR3 size: 14 residues. The CDR3 DNA reads as TGTGCCAGCAGCGGACAGAATAGCAATCAGCCCCAGCATTTT. It specifies CASSGQNSNQPQHF.

This sequence joins TRBV6-1 and TRBJ1-3, with D tentatively TRBD1 (6 bases). The V gene lost 0 bases and the J gene lost 9 bases, with 12 bases spanning the gap. The CDR3 has 14 amino acids. The germline V gene encodes CDR1 MNHNS and CDR2 SASEGT. The CDR3 nucleotides are TGTGCCAGCAGTGAAGCTACAGGGAGAGGCACCATATATTTT. It encodes CASSEATGRGTIYF.

In this sample, this clone turned up once. The chain joins TRBV6-4 to TRBJ1-5; 8 nucleotides match TRBD1. Trimming at V came to 5 bases and at J to 6 bases, leaving 3 bases not matched to a gene. CDR1 is MRHNA and CDR2 is SNTAGT in the germline V gene. The CDR3 has 13 amino acids. The CDR3 protein is CASSPDRAQPQHF. The CDR3 DNA is TGTGCCAGCAGTCCGGACAGGGCTCAGCCCCAGCATTTT.

V gene TRBV5-6 combines with J gene TRBJ1-1; D may be TRBD1 (5 bases). Germline assignment: CDR1 SGHDT and CDR2 YYEEEE. The length of the CDR3 is 14 residues. With 2 bases removed from V and 3 bases from J, the gap between germline ends came to 11 bases. The DNA for the CDR3 is TGTGCCAGCAGCTTCGCTGCGGGGGACACTGAAGCTTTCTTT. Its protein product is CASSFAAGDTEAFF.

The rearrangement links TRBV6-6 to TRBJ2-3; 7 bases agree with TRBD2. Germline values: CDR1 MNHNY, CDR2 SVGAGI (reference sequence). There are 16 residues in the CDR3. V shed 1 base and J 3 bases; nucleotides not matched to a gene: 7. CDR3 DNA sequence: TGTGCCAGCAGTTACTTAACGGGACTAACGACAGATACGCAGTATTTT. Its translation is CASSYLTGLTTDTQYF.

The chain couples TRBV27 to TRBJ2-1, with TRBD1 identical over 7 bases. Germline CDR1 and CDR2: MNHEY and SMNVEV (reference sequence). This CDR3 spans 14 amino acids. V shed 8 bases and J 0 bases; nucleotides not matched to a gene: 4. The CDR3 DNA follows: TGTGCCAGCTTCAGGGGGAGCTCCTACAATGAGCAGTTCTTC. Amino acid sequence: CASFRGSSYNEQFF.

The rearrangement uses TRBV9 and TRBJ1-1; D unresolved. The CDR3 has 14 amino acids. V lost 9 bases and J lost 4, with 19 bases in between. CDR1 SGDLS and CDR2 YYNGEE come from the germline V gene. The CDR3 DNA reads as TGTGCCATCGATGAGGGAGGGCGCCTCACTGAAGCTTTCTTT. Its translation is CAIDEGGRLTEAFF.

The chain joins TRBV6-6 to TRBJ2-1; 13 bases line up with TRBD2. CDR3 size: 14 residues. CDR1 MNHNY and CDR2 SVGAGI come from the germline V gene (reference sequence). The V gene end was trimmed by 2 bases and the J gene end by 15 bases; junction bases not matched to a gene: 7. CDR3 coding DNA: TGTGCCAGCAGTTACGGACTAGCGGGAGTGTCGGTGTTCTTC. The encoded protein is CASSYGLAGVSVFF.

This rearrangement joins TRBV5-1 to TRBJ2-7, with 8 bases aligning to TRBD1. The CDR3 has 16 amino acids. V was pared by 0 bases and J by 1 base, with 6 bases of the junction left unmatched. Germline V gene data show CDR1 as SGHRS and CDR2 as YFSETQ. The DNA for the CDR3 is TGCGCCAGCAGCTTGGCAGCCGGGACAGGATCCTACGAGCAGTACTTC. It encodes CASSLAAGTGSYEQYF. The full variable domain, with the rest looked up from reference TRBV5-1 and TRBJ2-7, is KAGVTQTPRYLIKTRGQQVTLSCSPISGHRSVSWYQQTPGQGLQFLFEYFSETQRNKGNFPGRFSGRQFSNSRSEMNVSTLELGDSALYLCASSLAAGTGSYEQYFGPGTRLTVT.

This rearrangement joins TRBV30 to TRBJ2-7; D not certain. In germline, CDR1 is GTSNPN, CDR2 SVGIG (reference sequence). Trimming cost V 0 bases and J 0 bases, with 12 bases left between them. This CDR3 contains 15 residues. CDR3: CAWSVLLLSSYEQYF. The CDR3 region has the DNA TGTGCCTGGAGTGTACTCCTCTTGAGCTCCTACGAGCAGTACTTC.

The chain employs TRBV5-6 and TRBJ1-1; 10 bases line up with TRBD1. CDR1 and CDR2 from the germline V gene are SGHDT and YYEEEE. The junction had 8 bases not matched to a gene; V was cut back by 2 bases and J by 4 bases. The CDR3 spans 16 residues. The DNA for the CDR3 is TGTGCCAGCAGCTTTCCCGGGACAGGGGCCTCCACTGAAGCTTTCTTT. Its translation: CASSFPGTGASTEAFF.

J is TRBJ1-5 and V is TRBV9; D is unclear. Germline assignment: CDR1 SGDLS and CDR2 YYNGEE. Between the trimmed V and J ends, which lost 0 bases and 4 bases, there was a span of 5 bases. CDR3 length: 13 residues. CDR3 DNA: TGTGCCAGCAGCGTAGATGTAAATCAGCCCCAGCATTTT. This gives the protein CASSVDVNQPQHF.

The chain recombines TRBV15 with TRBJ1-1; unclear D gene. In germline, CDR1 is LNHNV, CDR2 YYDKDF (reference sequence). V lost 0 bases, J lost 5 bases, and 10 bases lay in between. The length of the CDR3 is 14 residues. The CDR3 is CATSRDNIWTEAFF. In DNA form, the CDR3 reads TGTGCCACCAGCAGAGATAACATATGGACTGAAGCTTTCTTT.

This chain connects TRBV28 to TRBJ1-6; D may be TRBD1 (5 bases). The germline gives CDR1 MDHEN, CDR2 SYDVKM. Trimming stripped 7 bases from V and 4 bases from J, with 17 bases between. This CDR3 has 16 amino acids. The CDR3 protein is CASIPGRGGYNSPLHF. Written as DNA, the CDR3 is TGTGCCAGCATCCCCGGGAGGGGAGGTTATAATTCACCCCTCCACTTT.

This chain links TRBV25-1 with TRBJ2-1; D remains unclear. Trimming took 6 bases from V and 1 from J, leaving 7 bases between them. This CDR3 comprises 13 residues. Per germline, CDR1 MGHDK and CDR2 SYGVNS. The CDR3 nucleotides read TGTGCCAGCAGGCGGCAATCCTACAATGAGCAGTTCTTC. Translation gives CASRRQSYNEQFF. The entire variable domain, with the rest obtained from reference TRBV25-1 and TRBJ2-1, is as follows: EADIYQTPRYLVIGTGKKITLECSQTMGHDKMYWYQQDPGMELHLIHYSYGVNSTEKGDLSSESTVSRIRTEHFPLTLESARPSHTSQYLCASRRQSYNEQFFGPGTRLTVL.

The CDR3 DNA sequence: TGTGCCAGCAGTCCCACTAGCGGGAGGAGTGGTTTTCCGAACACCGGGGAGCTGTTTTTT. This sequence encodes CASSPTSGRSGFPNTGELFF. The chain uses TRBV6-4 and TRBJ2-2; 12 bases map to TRBD2. This CDR3 contains 20 residues. Germline CDR1 reads MRHNA; CDR2 reads SNTAGT. The J segment lost 0 bases and the V segment lost 5 bases, leaving 13 bases of the junction unmatched.

V is TRBV23-1 and J is TRBJ2-5; 7 bases match TRBD2. TRBV23-1 is an ORF for which the function is uncertain. Trimming removed 4 bases from V and 5 bases from J; junction bases left unmatched: 4. CDR3 size: 13 residues. In nucleotides, the CDR3 is TGCGCCAGCAGTCCAGCGGGAAGTGAGACCCAGTACTTC. Amino acid sequence: CASSPAGSETQYF.

V and J are TRBV6-5 and TRBJ2-7; D is undetermined. V was clipped by 2 bases and J by 0 bases, with 11 bases between them. The CDR3 extends over 15 amino acids. Looked up from germline, CDR1 is MNHEY and CDR2 is SVGAGI. The CDR3 protein is CASSYGLVSSYEQYF. CDR3 sequence (DNA): TGTGCCAGCAGTTACGGCCTAGTGAGCTCCTACGAGCAGTACTTC.

The table lists this clone with a count of one. The V call is TRBV6-1, the J call TRBJ2-7; possible D gene TRBD1, 5 bases. Looked up from germline, CDR1 is MNHNS and CDR2 is SASEGT. Trimming took off 8 bases at V and 11 bases at J, with 13 bases between the two ends. This CDR3 has 10 amino acids. The CDR3 region is CASAAQAKYF. The DNA for the CDR3 is TGTGCCAGCGCGGCACAGGCCAAGTACTTC.

The chain joins TRBV29-1 to TRBJ2-2; D might be TRBD2 (5 bases). The CDR3 loop spans 13 amino acids. CDR1 is SQVTM and CDR2 is ANQGSEA in the germline V gene. The germline V and J ends were trimmed by 5 bases and 1 base, with 8 bases remaining between them. DNA for the CDR3: TGCAGCGTTCCTCGGGAGAACACCGGGGAGCTGTTTTTT. This gives the protein CSVPRENTGELFF.

This clone was picked up a small number of times. The chain recombines TRBV30 with TRBJ2-7, with D maybe TRBD1 (5 bases). V was shortened by 0 bases and J by 4 bases, with 16 bases between the two germline ends. The CDR3 extends over 15 amino acids. Germline lookup yields CDR1 GTSNPN and CDR2 SVGIG (reference sequence). CDR3 nucleotide sequence: TGTGCCTGGAGTGTATGGGCAGGGAAAAGGTACGAGCAGTACTTC. Amino acid sequence: CAWSVWAGKRYEQYF.

J is TRBJ2-7 and V is TRBV5-1; TRBD2 matches at 8 bases. Germline V lookup: CDR1 SGHRS, CDR2 YFSETQ. CDR3 length: 14 amino acids. V was pared by 4 bases and J by 4 bases, with 7 bases of the junction left unmatched. CDR3 amino acids: CASSKREGQYEQYF. As DNA, the CDR3 is TGCGCCAGCAGCAAACGGGAGGGCCAGTACGAGCAGTACTTC.